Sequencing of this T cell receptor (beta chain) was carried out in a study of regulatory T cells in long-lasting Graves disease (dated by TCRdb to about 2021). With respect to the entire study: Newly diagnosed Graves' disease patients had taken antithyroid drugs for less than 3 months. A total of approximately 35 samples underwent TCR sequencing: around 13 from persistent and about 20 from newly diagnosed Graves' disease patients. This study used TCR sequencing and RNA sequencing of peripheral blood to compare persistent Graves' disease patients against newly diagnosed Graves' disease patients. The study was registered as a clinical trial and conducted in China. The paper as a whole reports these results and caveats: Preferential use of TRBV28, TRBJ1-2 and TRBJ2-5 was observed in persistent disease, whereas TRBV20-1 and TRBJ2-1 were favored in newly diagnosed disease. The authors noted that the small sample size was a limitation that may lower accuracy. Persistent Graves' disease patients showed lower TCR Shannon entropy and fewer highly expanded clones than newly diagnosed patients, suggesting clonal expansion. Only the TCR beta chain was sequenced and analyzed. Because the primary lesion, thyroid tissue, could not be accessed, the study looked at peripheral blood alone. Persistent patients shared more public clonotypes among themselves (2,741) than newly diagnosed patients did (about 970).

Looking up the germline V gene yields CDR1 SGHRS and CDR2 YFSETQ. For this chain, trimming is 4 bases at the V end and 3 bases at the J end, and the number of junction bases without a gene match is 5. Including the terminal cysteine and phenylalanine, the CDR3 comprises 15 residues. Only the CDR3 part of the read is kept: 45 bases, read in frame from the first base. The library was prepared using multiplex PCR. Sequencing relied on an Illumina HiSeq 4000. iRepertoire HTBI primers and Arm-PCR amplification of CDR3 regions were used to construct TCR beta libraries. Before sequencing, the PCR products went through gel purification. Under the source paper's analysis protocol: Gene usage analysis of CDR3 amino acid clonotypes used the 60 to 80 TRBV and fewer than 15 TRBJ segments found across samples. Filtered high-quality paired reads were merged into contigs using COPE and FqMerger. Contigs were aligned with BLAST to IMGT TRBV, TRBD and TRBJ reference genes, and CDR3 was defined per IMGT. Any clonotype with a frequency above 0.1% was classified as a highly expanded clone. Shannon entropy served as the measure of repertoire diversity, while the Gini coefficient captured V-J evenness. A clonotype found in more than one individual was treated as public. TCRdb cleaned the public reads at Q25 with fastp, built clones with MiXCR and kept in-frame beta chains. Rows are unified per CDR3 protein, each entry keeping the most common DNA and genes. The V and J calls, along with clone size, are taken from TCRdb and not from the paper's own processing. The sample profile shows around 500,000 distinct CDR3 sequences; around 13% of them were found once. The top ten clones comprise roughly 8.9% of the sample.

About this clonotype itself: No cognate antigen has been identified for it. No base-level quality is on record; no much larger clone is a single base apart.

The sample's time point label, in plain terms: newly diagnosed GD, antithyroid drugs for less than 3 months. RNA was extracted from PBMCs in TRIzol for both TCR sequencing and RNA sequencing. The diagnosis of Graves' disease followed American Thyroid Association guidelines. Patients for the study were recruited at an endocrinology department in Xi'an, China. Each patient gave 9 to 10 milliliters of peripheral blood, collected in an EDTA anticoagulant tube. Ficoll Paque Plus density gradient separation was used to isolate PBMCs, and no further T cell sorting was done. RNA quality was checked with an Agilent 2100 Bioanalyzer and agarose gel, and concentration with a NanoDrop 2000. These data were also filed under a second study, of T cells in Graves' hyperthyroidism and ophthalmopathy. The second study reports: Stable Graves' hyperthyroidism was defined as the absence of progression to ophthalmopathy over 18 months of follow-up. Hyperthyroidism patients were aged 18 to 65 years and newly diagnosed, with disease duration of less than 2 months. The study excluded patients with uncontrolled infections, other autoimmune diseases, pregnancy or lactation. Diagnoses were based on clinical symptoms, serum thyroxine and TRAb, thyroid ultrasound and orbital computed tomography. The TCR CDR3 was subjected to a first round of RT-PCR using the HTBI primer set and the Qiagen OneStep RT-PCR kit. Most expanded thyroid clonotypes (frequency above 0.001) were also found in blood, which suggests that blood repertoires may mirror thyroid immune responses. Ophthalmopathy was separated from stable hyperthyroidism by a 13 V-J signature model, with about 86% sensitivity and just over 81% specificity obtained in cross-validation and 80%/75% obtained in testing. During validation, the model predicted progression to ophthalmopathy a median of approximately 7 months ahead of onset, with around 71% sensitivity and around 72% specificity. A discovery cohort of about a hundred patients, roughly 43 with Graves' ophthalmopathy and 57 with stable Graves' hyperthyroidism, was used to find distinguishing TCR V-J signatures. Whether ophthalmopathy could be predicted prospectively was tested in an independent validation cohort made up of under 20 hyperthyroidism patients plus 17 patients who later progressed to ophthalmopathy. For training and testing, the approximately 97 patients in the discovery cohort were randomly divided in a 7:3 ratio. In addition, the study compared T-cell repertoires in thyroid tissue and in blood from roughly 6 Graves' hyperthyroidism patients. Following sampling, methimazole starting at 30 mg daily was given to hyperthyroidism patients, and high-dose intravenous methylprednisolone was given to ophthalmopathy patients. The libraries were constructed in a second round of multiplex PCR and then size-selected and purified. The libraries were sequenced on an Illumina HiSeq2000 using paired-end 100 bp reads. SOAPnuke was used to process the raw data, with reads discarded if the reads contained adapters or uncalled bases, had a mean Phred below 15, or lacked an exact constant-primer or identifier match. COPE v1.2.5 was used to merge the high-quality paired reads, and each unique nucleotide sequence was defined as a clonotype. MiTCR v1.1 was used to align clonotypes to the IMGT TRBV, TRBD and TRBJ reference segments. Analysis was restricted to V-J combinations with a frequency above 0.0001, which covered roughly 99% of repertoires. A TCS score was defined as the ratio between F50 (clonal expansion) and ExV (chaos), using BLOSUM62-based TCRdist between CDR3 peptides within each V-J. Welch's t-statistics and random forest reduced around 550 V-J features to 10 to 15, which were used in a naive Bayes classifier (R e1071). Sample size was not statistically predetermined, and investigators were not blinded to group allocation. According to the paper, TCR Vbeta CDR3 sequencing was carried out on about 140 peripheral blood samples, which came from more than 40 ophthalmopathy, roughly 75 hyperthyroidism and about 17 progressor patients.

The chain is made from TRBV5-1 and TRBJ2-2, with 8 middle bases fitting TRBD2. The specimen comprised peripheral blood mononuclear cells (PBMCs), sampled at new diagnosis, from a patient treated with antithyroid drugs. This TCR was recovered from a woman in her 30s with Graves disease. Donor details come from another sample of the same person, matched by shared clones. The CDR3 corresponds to CASSAGTRYTGELFF. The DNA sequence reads TGCGCCAGCAGCGCCGGGACTAGATACACCGGGGAGCTGTTTTTT.